These 17 T cell receptor beta chains were sequenced from one sample in a study of T cells in Graves' hyperthyroidism and ophthalmopathy. TCR beta CDR3 sequences were amplified from RNA transcripts. The study used the HTBI primer set for a first-round RT-PCR of the TCR CDR3. One entry per CDR3 protein results from TCRdb running MiXCR on the multiplex PCR reads. The data contain roughly 700,000 distinct CDR3 sequences, 30% to 40% of them seen just once; the ten biggest clones take up roughly 30%. The material sequenced was blood. All receptors derive from a woman in her thirties or forties with Graves' hyperthyroidism.

The chain links TRBV12-3 or TRBV12-4 to TRBJ1-2; no clear D. V was trimmed by 6 bases and J by 4 bases, leaving 15 bases between them. This CDR3 comprises 14 residues. CDR3 sequence: CASSPGLGSYGYTF. The CDR3 nucleotides are TGTGCCAGCAGCCCCGGTCTTGGATCCTATGGCTACACCTTC.

This clonotype was seen repeatedly, ten times or more. This chain connects TRBV5-1 to TRBJ2-7; D remains unclear. Germline V CDR1 and CDR2: SGHRS, YFSETQ. The CDR3 totals 14 residues. V was cut by 5 bases and J by 3 bases, with 15 bases left in between. The CDR3 loop is CASSDNIPGYEQYF. The CDR3 DNA reads as TGCGCCAGCAGTGATAACATCCCTGGCTACGAGCAGTACTTC.

This clonotype was seen ten or more times. The CDR3, as DNA: TGTGCCATCAGTGGAAGGCCCTACTATGGCTACACCTTC. It translates to CAISGRPYYGYTF. The chain carries TRBV10-3 and TRBJ1-2; D is ambiguous. The CDR3 runs to 13 residues. Deletions cut 4 bases from V and 3 bases from J, with 9 bases between. Germline V gives CDR1 ENHRY, CDR2 SYGVKD.

This clonotype was seen repeatedly, ten times or more. This chain uses TRBV24-1 with TRBJ1-4, with TRBD1 matching 7 bases. The V gene's germline CDR1 is KGHDR and CDR2 SFDVKD. This CDR3 region has 13 residues. V was pared by 9 bases and J by 0 bases, with 0 bases of the junction left unmatched. CDR3 bases: TGTGCCACCGGGACAGCAACTAATGAAAAACTGTTTTTT. Its protein is CATGTATNEKLFF.

A remark on this clonotype: A single base separates this from a much larger clone, so it may be a read error. The chain has TRBV7-2 and TRBJ2-5; unclear D gene. The CDR3 is 13 amino acids. CDR1 and CDR2 from the germline V gene are SGHTA and FQGNSA. This CDR3 is CAGSLQEQETQYF. CDR3 nucleotide sequence: TGTGCCGGCAGCTTACAAGAGCAAGAGACCCAGTACTTC.

A few counts support this clonotype. The chain uses TRBV12-3 or TRBV12-4 and TRBJ2-7; 7 bases line up with TRBD2. J lost 0 bases, V lost 6 bases, and 11 bases had no gene match. This CDR3 is 16 amino acids long. CDR3 protein: CASSGGSPPPSYEQYF. In nucleotides, the CDR3 is TGTGCCAGCAGCGGGGGGTCGCCTCCTCCCTCCTACGAGCAGTACTTC.

The rearrangement links TRBV7-2 to TRBJ1-4, with TRBD1 matching 8 bases. From germline, CDR1 is SGHTA and CDR2 FQGNSA. This CDR3 has 12 amino acids. J gave up 6 bases and V 10 bases, and 4 bases lay outside the gene matches. The CDR3, as DNA: TGTGCCACCAGGGGGCAAGATGAAAAACTGTTTTTT. Protein: CATRGQDEKLFF.

There are a few counts of this clonotype. The genes are TRBV9 and TRBJ1-2, with 9 bases fitting TRBD1. The germline CDR1 and CDR2 sequences are SGDLS and YYNGEE. V lost 3 bases, J lost 4 bases, and 4 bases stayed unmatched. The CDR3 contains 14 residues. DNA of the CDR3: TGTGCCAGCAGCGGACAGGGGGGGTTCTATGGCTACACCTTC. As protein: CASSGQGGFYGYTF.

V and J are TRBV15 and TRBJ1-2; a weak D match, TRBD1 (6 bases). The germline V and J ends were trimmed by 3 bases and 2 bases, with 13 bases remaining between them. The CDR3 spans 15 residues. CDR1 is LNHNV, CDR2 YYDKDF, per germline (reference sequence). CDR3: CATSSGWTVNYGYTF. The CDR3 DNA sequence: TGTGCCACCAGCAGCGGTTGGACAGTCAACTATGGCTACACCTTC.

This clonotype was found a few times. This sequence joins TRBV9 and TRBJ1-3; 9 bases are shared with TRBD1. This CDR3 comprises 16 residues. Germline CDR1 is SGDLS and CDR2 is YYNGEE. The junction had 7 bases not matched to a gene; V was cut back by 4 bases and J by 2 bases. This CDR3 reads CASSLRRTGAGNTIYF. DNA of the CDR3: TGTGCCAGCAGCTTGCGGCGGACAGGGGCTGGAAACACCATATATTTT.

The chain couples TRBV2 to TRBJ1-2, with D possibly being TRBD1 (6 bases). The V gene lost 4 bases and the J gene lost 8 bases, with 20 bases spanning the gap. This CDR3 is built from 15 residues. Germline V gene data show CDR1 as SNHLY and CDR2 as FYNNEI. The CDR3 protein is CASSADAGGAGGYTF. The DNA for the CDR3 is TGTGCCAGCAGTGCCGACGCCGGGGGGGCAGGGGGCTACACCTTC.

The chain employs TRBV12-3 or TRBV12-4 and TRBJ2-5, with 10 bases fitting TRBD1. V shed 7 bases and J 5 bases; nucleotides not matched to a gene: 10. The CDR3 is made up of 15 amino acids. The CDR3 DNA reads TGTGCCAGCACTACGACAGGGGGCGCTCGGGAGACCCAGTACTTC. It specifies CASTTTGGARETQYF.

The chain recombines TRBV29-1 with TRBJ1-2, with 7 bases identical to TRBD1. Germline CDR1 SQVTM, CDR2 ANQGSEA. V lost 8 bases, J lost 1 base, and 7 bases stayed unmatched. The CDR3 covers 13 residues. DNA of the CDR3: TGCAGCTGGGGGACAGACAATAACTATGGCTACACCTTC. Amino acids: CSWGTDNNYGYTF.

Worth noting for this clonotype: With a much larger clone just one base away, this may be a read error. The V and J genes are TRBV19 and TRBJ1-2; TRBD1 is a possible D gene (6 bases). This CDR3 is 12 amino acids long. The V gene's germline CDR1 is LNHDA and CDR2 SQIVND (reference sequence). CDR3: CASRADSAGCTF. CDR3 nucleotide sequence: TGTGCCAGTAGGGCGGACAGCGCTGGCTGCACCTTC.

This clonotype came up many times. The CDR3 reads CASSFRTGSEQYF. The DNA of the CDR3 is TGTGCCAGCAGCTTTCGTACAGGTTCCGAGCAGTACTTC. V gene TRBV7-2 combines with J gene TRBJ2-7, with D possibly matching TRBD1 (5 bases). Trimming left V 3 bases short and J 6 bases short, with 12 bases between. This CDR3 has 13 amino acids. In germline, CDR1 is SGHTA, CDR2 FQGNSA.

This clonotype was detected ten times or more. The chain uses TRBV11-2 and TRBJ1-2; D is uncertain. CDR1 is SGHAT, CDR2 FQNNGV, per germline. The length of the CDR3 is 12 residues. With 4 bases removed from V and 6 bases from J, the gap between germline ends came to 9 bases. CDR3 amino acids: CASSSETNGYTF. In nucleotides, the CDR3 is TGTGCCAGCAGCTCTGAGACGAATGGCTACACCTTC.

As concerns this clonotype: Given a much more abundant clone one base away, this may be a read error. The CDR3 here is CASSQDGTGVTQYF. The CDR3 bases are TGTGCCAGCAGCCAAGATGGGACAGGGGTGACCCAGTACTTC. This rearrangement joins TRBV14 to TRBJ2-5, with 10 bases fitting TRBD1. Trimming at V came to 0 bases and at J to 7 bases, leaving 2 bases not matched to a gene. CDR3 size: 14 residues. Germline CDR1 SGHDN, CDR2 FVKESK. The full variable domain, its missing parts supplied by reference TRBV14 and TRBJ2-5, is EAGVTQFPSHSVIEKGQTVTLRCDPISGHDNLYWYRRVMGKEIKFLLHFVKESKQDESGMPNNRFLAERTGGTYSTLKVQPAELEDSGVYFCASSQDGTGVTQYFGPGTRLLVL.